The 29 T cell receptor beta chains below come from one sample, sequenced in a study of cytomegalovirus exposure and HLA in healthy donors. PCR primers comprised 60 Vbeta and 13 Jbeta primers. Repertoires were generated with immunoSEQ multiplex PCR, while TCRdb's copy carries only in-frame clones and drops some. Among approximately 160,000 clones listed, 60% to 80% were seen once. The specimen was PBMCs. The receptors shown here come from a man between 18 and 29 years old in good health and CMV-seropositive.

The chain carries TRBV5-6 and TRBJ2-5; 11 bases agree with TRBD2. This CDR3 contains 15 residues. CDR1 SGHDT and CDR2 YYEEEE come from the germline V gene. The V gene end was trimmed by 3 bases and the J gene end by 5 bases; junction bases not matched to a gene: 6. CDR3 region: CASSSLAGGSETQYF. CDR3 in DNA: TGTGCCAGCAGCTCCCTAGCGGGGGGATCGGAGACCCAGTACTTC.

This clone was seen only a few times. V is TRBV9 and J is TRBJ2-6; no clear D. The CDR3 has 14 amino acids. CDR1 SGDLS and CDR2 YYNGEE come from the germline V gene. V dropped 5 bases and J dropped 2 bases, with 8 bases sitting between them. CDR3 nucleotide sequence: TGTGCCAGCAGTGAGGCTCCTGGGGCCAACGTCCTGACTTTC. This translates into CASSEAPGANVLTF.

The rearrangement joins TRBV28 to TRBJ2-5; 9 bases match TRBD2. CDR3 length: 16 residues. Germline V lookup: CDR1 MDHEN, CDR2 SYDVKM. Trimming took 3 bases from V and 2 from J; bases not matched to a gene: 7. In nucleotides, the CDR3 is TGTGCCAGCAGTTTGAGTAGCGGGGGTTGGCAAGAGACCCAGTACTTC. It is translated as CASSLSSGGWQETQYF. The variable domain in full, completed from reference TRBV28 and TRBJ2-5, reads DVKVTQSSRYLVKRTGEKVFLECVQDMDHENMFWYRQDPGLGLRLIYFSYDVKMKEKGDIPEGYSVSREKKERFSLILESASTNQTSMYLCASSLSSGGWQETQYFGPGTRLLVL.

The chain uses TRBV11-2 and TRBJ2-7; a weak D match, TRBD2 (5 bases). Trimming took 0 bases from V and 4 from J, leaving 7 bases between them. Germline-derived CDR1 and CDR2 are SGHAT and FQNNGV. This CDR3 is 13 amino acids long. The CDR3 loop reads CASSLERVYEQYV. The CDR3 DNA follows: TGTGCCAGCAGCTTAGAGCGGGTATACGAGCAGTACGTC.

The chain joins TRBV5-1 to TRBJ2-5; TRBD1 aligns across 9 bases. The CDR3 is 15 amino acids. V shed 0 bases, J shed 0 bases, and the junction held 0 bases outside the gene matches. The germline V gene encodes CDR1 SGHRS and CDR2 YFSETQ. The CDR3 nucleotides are TGCGCCAGCAGCTTGGGGGACAGGGACCAAGAGACCCAGTACTTC. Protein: CASSLGDRDQETQYF.

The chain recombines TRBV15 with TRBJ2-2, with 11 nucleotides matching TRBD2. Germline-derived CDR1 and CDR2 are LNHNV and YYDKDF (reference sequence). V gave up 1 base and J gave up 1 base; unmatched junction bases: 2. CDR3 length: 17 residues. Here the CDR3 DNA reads TGTGCCACCAGCAGAGGGACTAGCGGGCAGAACACCGGGGAGCTGTTTTTT. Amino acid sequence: CATSRGTSGQNTGELFF.

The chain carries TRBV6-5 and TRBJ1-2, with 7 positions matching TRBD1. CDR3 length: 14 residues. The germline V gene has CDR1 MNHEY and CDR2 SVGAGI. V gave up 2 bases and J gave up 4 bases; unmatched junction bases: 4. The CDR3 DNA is TGTGCCAGCAGTTACCGGACAGGACTCTATGGCTACACCTTC. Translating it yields CASSYRTGLYGYTF.

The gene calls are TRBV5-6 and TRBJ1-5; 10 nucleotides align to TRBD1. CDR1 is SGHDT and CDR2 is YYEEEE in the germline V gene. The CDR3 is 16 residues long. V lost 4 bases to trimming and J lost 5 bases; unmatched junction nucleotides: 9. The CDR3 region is CASSVSGQGFDQPQHF. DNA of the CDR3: TGTGCCAGCAGCGTGTCGGGACAGGGGTTTGATCAGCCCCAGCATTTT.

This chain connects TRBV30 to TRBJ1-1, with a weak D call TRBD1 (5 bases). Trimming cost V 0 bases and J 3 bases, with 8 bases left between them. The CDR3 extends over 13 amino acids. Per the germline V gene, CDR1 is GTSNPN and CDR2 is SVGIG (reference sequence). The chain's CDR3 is CAWSVVGDTEAFF. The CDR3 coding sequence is TGTGCCTGGAGTGTAGTAGGGGACACTGAAGCTTTCTTT.

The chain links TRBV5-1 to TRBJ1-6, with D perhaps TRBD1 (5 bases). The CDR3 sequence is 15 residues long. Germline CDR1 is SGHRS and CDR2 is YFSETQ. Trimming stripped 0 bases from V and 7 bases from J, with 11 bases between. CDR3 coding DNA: TGCGCCAGCAGCTTGGAAGTGACAGAGAATTCACCCCTCCACTTT. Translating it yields CASSLEVTENSPLHF.

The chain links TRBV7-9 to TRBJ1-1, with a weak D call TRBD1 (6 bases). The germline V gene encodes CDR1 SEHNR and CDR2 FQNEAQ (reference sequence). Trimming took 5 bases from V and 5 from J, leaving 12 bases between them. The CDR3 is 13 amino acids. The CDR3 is CASSPSGVTEAFF. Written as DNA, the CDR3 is TGTGCCAGCAGCCCCTCAGGGGTTACTGAAGCTTTCTTT.

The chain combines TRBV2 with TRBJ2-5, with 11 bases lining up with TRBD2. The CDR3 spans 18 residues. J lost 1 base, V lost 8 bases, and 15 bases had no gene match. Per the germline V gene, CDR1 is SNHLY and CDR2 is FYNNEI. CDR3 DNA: TGTGCCAGCTGGGGACTAGCGGCCCCAATAACTCGCCAAGAGACCCAGTACTTC. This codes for CASWGLAAPITRQETQYF.

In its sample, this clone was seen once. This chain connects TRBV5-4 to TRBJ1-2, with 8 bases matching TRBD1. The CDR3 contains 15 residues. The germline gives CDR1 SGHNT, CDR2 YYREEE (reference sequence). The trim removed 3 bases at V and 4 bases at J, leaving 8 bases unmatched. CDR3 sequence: CASSSFQGATYGYTF. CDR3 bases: TGTGCCAGCAGCTCCTTCCAGGGGGCGACCTATGGCTACACCTTC.

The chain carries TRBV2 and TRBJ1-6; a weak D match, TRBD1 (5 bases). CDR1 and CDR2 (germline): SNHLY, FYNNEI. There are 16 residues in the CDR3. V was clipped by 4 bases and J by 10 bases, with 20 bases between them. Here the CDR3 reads CASSASPSGMGSPLHF. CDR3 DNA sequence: TGTGCCAGCAGTGCATCCCCCTCAGGGATGGGCTCACCCCTCCACTTT.

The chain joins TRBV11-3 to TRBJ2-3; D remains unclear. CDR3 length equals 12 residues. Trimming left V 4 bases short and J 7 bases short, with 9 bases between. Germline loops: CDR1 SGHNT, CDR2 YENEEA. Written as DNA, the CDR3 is TGTGCCAGCAGCTCGGGTTCCTATACGCAGTATTTT. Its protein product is CASSSGSYTQYF.

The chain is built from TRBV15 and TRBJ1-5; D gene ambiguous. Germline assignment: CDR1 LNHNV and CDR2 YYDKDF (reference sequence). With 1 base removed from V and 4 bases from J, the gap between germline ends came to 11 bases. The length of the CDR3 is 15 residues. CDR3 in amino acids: CATSRGRSGNQPQHF. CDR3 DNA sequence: TGTGCCACCAGCAGAGGAAGGTCGGGGAATCAGCCCCAGCATTTT.

This CDR3 is CASSLGQGGLAFF. In DNA form, the CDR3 reads TGTGCCAGCAGCTTAGGTCAGGGAGGTCTAGCTTTCTTT. The chain carries TRBV7-9 and TRBJ1-1, with D possibly TRBD1 on 5 matching bases. There are 13 residues in the CDR3. CDR1 SEHNR and CDR2 FQNEAQ come from the germline V gene (reference sequence). Trimming pared 1 base from V and 10 bases from J, leaving 13 bases between.

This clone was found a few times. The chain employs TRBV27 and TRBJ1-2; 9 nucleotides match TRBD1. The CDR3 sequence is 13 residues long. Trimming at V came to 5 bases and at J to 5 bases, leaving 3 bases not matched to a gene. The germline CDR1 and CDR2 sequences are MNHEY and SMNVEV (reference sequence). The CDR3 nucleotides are TGTGCCAGCAGTCCGGGGACAGGGTATGGCTACACCTTC. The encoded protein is CASSPGTGYGYTF.

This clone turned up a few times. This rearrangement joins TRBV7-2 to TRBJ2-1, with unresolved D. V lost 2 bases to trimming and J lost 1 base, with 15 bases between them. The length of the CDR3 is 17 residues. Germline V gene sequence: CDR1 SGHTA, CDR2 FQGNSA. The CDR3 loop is CASSLKPLGMSYNEQFF. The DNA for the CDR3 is TGTGCCAGCAGCTTAAAGCCACTGGGCATGTCCTACAATGAGCAGTTCTTC.

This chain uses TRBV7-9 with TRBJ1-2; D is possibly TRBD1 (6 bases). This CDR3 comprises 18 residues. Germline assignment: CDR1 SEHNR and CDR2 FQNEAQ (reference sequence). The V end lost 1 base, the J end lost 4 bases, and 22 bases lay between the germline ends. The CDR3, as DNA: TGTGCCAGCAGCTTAGTATTGAATACGGGGGGGCGCGGCTATGGCTACACCTTC. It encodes CASSLVLNTGGRGYGYTF.

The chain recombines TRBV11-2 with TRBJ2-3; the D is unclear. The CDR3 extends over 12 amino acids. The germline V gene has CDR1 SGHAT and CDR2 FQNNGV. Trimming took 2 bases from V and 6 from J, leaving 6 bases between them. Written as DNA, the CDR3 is TGTGCCAGCAGCTTATTGCGGGATACGCAGTATTTT. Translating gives CASSLLRDTQYF.

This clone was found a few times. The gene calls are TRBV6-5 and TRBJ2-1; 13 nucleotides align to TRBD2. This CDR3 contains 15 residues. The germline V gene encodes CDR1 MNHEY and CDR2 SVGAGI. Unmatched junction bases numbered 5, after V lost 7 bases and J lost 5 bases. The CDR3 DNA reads TGTGCCAGCAATCCCGGGACTAGCGGGAACAATGAGCAGTTCTTC. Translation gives CASNPGTSGNNEQFF.

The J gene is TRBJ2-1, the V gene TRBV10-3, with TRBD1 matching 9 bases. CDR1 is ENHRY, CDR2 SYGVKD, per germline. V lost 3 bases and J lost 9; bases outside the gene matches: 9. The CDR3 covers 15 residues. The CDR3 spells CAISDPGQGGSEQFF. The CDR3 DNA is TGTGCCATCAGTGATCCGGGACAGGGAGGCAGTGAGCAGTTCTTC.

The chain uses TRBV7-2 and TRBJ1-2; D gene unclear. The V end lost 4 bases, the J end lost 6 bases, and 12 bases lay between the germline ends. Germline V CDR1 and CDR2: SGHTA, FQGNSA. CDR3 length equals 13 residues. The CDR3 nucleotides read TGTGCCAGCAGCTCCGGGTTGGCCGATGGCTACACCTTC. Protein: CASSSGLADGYTF.

The CDR3 spells CASSWGLAGGNTGELFF. The CDR3 nucleotides read TGCGCCAGCAGCTGGGGACTAGCGGGAGGGAACACCGGGGAGCTGTTTTTT. The chain has TRBV5-1 and TRBJ2-2, with 15 bases that match TRBD2. The CDR3 has 17 amino acids. V was clipped by 3 bases and J by 1 base; unmatched bases: 1. Germline V gene lookup returns CDR1 SGHRS and CDR2 YFSETQ. The variable domain in full, with the rest retrieved from reference TRBV5-1 and TRBJ2-2, is KAGVTQTPRYLIKTRGQQVTLSCSPISGHRSVSWYQQTPGQGLQFLFEYFSETQRNKGNFPGRFSGRQFSNSRSEMNVSTLELGDSALYLCASSWGLAGGNTGELFFGEGSRLTVL.

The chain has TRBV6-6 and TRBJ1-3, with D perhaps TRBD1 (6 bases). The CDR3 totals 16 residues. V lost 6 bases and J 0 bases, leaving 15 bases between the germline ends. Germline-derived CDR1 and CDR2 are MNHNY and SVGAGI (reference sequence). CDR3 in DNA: TGTGCCAGCAGCCCTCCTCGGGGGGCCTCTGGAAACACCATATATTTT. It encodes CASSPPRGASGNTIYF.

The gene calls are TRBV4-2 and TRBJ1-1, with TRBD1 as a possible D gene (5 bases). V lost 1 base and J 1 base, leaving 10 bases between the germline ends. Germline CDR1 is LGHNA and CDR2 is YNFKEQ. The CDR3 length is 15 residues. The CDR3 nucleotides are TGTGCCAGCAGCCAAGGGTCTCAGGGGAACACTGAAGCTTTCTTT. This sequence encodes CASSQGSQGNTEAFF.

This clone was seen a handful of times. This CDR3 is CASSILPGNYGYTF. The CDR3 DNA sequence: TGTGCCAGTAGTATACTCCCAGGGAACTATGGCTACACCTTC. J is TRBJ1-2 and V is TRBV19, with D perhaps matching TRBD1 (5 bases). Trimming stripped 2 bases from V and 2 bases from J, with 9 bases between. Looked up from germline, CDR1 is LNHDA and CDR2 is SQIVND (reference sequence). CDR3 length equals 14 residues.

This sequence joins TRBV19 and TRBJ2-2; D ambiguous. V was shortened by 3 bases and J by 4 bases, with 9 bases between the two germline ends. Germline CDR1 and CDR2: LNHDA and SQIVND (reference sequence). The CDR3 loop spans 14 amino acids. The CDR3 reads CASSIRVSTGELFF. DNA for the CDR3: TGTGCCAGTAGTATTCGGGTATCCACCGGGGAGCTGTTTTTT.